Listed here are 13 T cell receptor beta chains from one sample, sequenced in a study of shared clonotypes between healthy human individuals (TCRdb year 2020). Receptors were amplified or captured by the immunoSEQ multiplex PCR assay. What TCRdb holds here is the immuneACCESS table cut down to in-frame rearrangements. Part of the clones is not present; checked against another copy, under half of the missing clones reflect an unresolved V gene, and the others are unexplained. The sample table records fewer than 1.6 million clones; approximately 98.5% of these occur just once. The top ten clonotypes cover roughly 0.35% of the sample. Sequencing was performed on naive CD4+ T cells sorted from blood. In the paper's terms, the cell subset or site label means: CD45RA+ positively selected. All receptors come from a man between 25 and 39 years old in good health.

For the CDR3, the DNA is TGTGCCAGCAGCTTAGACGGAGACACAGATACGCAGTATTTT. This encodes CASSLDGDTDTQYF. The chain combines TRBV7-3 with TRBJ2-3; D is undetermined. V was pared by 2 bases and J by 2 bases, with 8 bases between. Germline V gene lookup returns CDR1 SGHTA and CDR2 FQGTGA. The CDR3 consists of 14 residues.

CDR3: CASSSRGTVTYNEQFF. The CDR3 DNA reads as TGTGCCAGCAGTTCGCGGGGGACAGTCACCTACAATGAGCAGTTCTTC. The chain combines TRBV7-8 with TRBJ2-1; possibly TRBD1 or TRBD2 for D (7 bases each). Germline CDR1 is SGHVS and CDR2 is FQNEAQ. V lost 6 bases and J lost 2, with 17 bases in between. The CDR3 loop spans 16 amino acids.

J is TRBJ2-7 and V is TRBV6-5; TRBD1 might be the D (6 bases). Trimming left V 6 bases short and J 2 bases short, with 17 bases between. Germline V gene data show CDR1 as MNHEY and CDR2 as SVGAGI. This CDR3 has 15 amino acids. CDR3 protein: CASRQQQGKTYEQYF. The CDR3 DNA is TGTGCCAGCAGGCAGCAACAGGGTAAAACCTACGAGCAGTACTTC.

CDR3 in DNA: TGTGCCAGCAGCTTTGGAAATTCGGCTAGCGGCCCCTACGAGCAGTACTTC. It codes for CASSFGNSASGPYEQYF. The chain combines TRBV11-2 with TRBJ2-7; 7 nucleotides line up with TRBD2. Trimming took 3 bases from V and 2 from J; bases not matched to a gene: 13. The CDR3 consists of 17 residues. Germline CDR1 and CDR2: SGHAT and FQNNGV.

The chain combines TRBV6-5 with TRBJ2-2; no reliable D call. The CDR3 consists of 15 residues. Germline V gene lookup returns CDR1 MNHEY and CDR2 SVGAGI. V gave up 5 bases and J gave up 4 bases, with 14 bases separating them. CDR3 residues: CASSHQLVPTGELFF. In DNA, the CDR3 is TGTGCCAGCAGTCACCAGCTGGTACCCACCGGGGAGCTGTTTTTT.

The chain joins TRBV5-1 to TRBJ1-4; the match to TRBD1 covers 10 bases. Trimming at V came to 4 bases and at J to 7 bases, leaving 16 bases not matched to a gene. The germline gives CDR1 SGHRS, CDR2 YFSETQ. The CDR3 contains 18 residues. CDR3 coding DNA: TGCGCCAGCAGCCCGGGACAGGGGCTTCTTGTTACGTCTGAAAAACTGTTTTTT. Its protein product is CASSPGQGLLVTSEKLFF.

As regards this clone: This sample includes further DNA sequences coding for the same CDR3. This chain connects TRBV5-1 to TRBJ2-2, with D possibly TRBD1 on 6 matching bases. There are 15 residues in the CDR3. The V and J ends lost 4 bases and 2 bases respectively, with 12 bases between them. Germline V gene sequence: CDR1 SGHRS, CDR2 YFSETQ. CDR3 in amino acids: CASSLGGRNTGELFF. CDR3 nucleotide sequence: TGCGCCAGCAGCCTAGGGGGAAGAAACACCGGGGAGCTGTTTTTT.

Remarks on this clone: The sample holds other DNA sequences that translate to the same CDR3. The chain joins TRBV7-9 to TRBJ2-7; TRBD1 might be the D (6 bases). Trimming removed 5 bases at V and 3 bases at J, with 8 bases between. The CDR3 loop spans 12 amino acids. CDR1 is SEHNR, CDR2 FQNEAQ, per germline (reference sequence). DNA for the CDR3: TGTGCCAGCAGCCGGACAGTCTACGAGCAGTACTTC. The encoded protein is CASSRTVYEQYF.

V and J are TRBV7-9 and TRBJ1-4; TRBD1 agrees at 9 bases. CDR1 and CDR2 from the germline V gene are SEHNR and FQNEAQ (reference sequence). Trimming removed 3 bases from V and 7 bases from J; junction bases left unmatched: 3. The CDR3 covers 14 residues. CDR3 in amino acids: CASSFTGGTEKLFF. CDR3 nucleotide sequence: TGTGCCAGCAGCTTTACAGGGGGCACTGAAAAACTGTTTTTT.

The genes are TRBV7-6 and TRBJ1-5; no clear D gene. Germline V gene data show CDR1 as SGHVS and CDR2 as FNYEAQ. Deletions cut 5 bases from V and 1 base from J, with 21 bases between. The length of the CDR3 is 18 residues. In DNA form, the CDR3 reads TGTGCCAGCAGCCACCTAAGGGCGGGAGGGATGAGCAATCAGCCCCAGCATTTT. The encoded protein is CASSHLRAGGMSNQPQHF.

This chain connects TRBV19 to TRBJ1-5, with D possibly matching TRBD1 (6 bases). There are 16 residues in the CDR3. V lost 5 bases, J lost 7 bases, and 21 bases lay in between. Germline loops: CDR1 LNHDA, CDR2 SQIVND (reference sequence). CDR3 amino acids: CASSFRLLGGGQPQHF. CDR3 sequence (DNA): TGTGCCAGTAGTTTTAGGTTGTTGGGGGGCGGACAGCCCCAGCATTTT.

As for this clone: Other DNA sequences from this sample encode an identical CDR3 as well. The chain combines TRBV28 with TRBJ2-2; perhaps TRBD2 as D (5 bases). The CDR3 is made up of 16 amino acids. Germline V gives CDR1 MDHEN, CDR2 SYDVKM. With 1 base removed from V and 6 bases from J, the gap between germline ends came to 15 bases. The CDR3 sequence: CASSLLASGRAGELFF. The CDR3, as DNA: TGTGCCAGCAGTTTATTAGCGAGTGGTAGGGCCGGGGAGCTGTTTTTT.

The chain couples TRBV29-1 to TRBJ1-1, with D tentatively TRBD1 (5 bases). Germline-derived CDR1 and CDR2 are SQVTM and ANQGSEA. V was trimmed by 4 bases and J by 2 bases, leaving 17 bases between them. This CDR3 has 15 amino acids. In DNA, the CDR3 is TGCAGCGTTGCTGTTTGGGGCAGGTCCAACACTGAAGCTTTCTTT. Translation gives CSVAVWGRSNTEAFF.